This T cell receptor (beta chain) was documented in a study of shared clonotypes between healthy human individuals. This clone was seen only a few times. Antigen specificity is unknown. Several immunoSEQ plates received, in even portions, the genomic DNA of each subset. Original data processing: ImmunoSEQ supplied junction-only sequences lacking quality scores, so filtering was different. Assay used: immunoSEQ multiplex PCR; TCRdb lists only in-frame clones, some missing. Clone size and the V and J calls come from that table; the DNA yielded D and trimming. The data hold about 480,000 clones, with 60% to 80% observed a single time. Study conclusions and caveats: Expectations were that clonotype sharing among donors would be affected by sequencing depth.

This sequence was found in a woman between 35 and 50 years old in good health. Some clones in this sample may be carry-over from other donors' samples. Material: PBMCs.

CDR3 DNA sequence: TGCGCCAGCAGCTTTAGCGGGAGCGGGGGCAATGAGCAGTTCTTC. This encodes CASSFSGSGGNEQFF. The chain employs TRBV5-1 and TRBJ2-1; TRBD2 matches at 9 bases. CDR1 is SGHRS and CDR2 is YFSETQ in the germline V gene. This CDR3 region has 15 residues. J was trimmed by 6 bases and V by 2 bases; bases with no gene match: 6.